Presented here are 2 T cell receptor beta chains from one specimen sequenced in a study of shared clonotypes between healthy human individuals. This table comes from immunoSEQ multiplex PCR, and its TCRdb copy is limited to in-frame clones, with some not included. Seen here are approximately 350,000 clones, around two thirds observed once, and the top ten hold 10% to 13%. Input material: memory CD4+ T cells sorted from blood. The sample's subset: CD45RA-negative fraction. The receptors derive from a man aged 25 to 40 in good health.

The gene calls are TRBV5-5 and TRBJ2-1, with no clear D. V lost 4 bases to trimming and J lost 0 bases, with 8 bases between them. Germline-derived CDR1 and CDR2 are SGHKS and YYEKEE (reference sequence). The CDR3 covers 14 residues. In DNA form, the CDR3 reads TGTGCCAGCAGCAATCTGGCCTCCTACAATGAGCAGTTCTTC. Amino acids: CASSNLASYNEQFF.

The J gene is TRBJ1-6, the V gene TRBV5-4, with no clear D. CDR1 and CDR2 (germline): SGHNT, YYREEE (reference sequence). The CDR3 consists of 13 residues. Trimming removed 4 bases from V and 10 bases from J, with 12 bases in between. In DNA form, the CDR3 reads TGTGCCAGCAGCCCAGGCCTGGACTCACCCCTCCACTTT. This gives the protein CASSPGLDSPLHF.